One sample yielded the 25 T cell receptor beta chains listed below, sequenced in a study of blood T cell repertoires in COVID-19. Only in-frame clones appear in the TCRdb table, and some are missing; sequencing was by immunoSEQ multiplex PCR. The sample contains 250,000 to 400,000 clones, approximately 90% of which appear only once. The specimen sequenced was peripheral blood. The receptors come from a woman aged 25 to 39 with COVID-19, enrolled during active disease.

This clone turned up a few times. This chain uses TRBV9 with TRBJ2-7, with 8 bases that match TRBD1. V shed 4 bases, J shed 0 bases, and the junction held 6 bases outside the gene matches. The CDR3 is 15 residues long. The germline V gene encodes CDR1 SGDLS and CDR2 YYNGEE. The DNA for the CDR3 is TGTGCCAGCAGCCAGACAGGGGATTCCTCCTACGAGCAGTACTTC. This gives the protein CASSQTGDSSYEQYF.

The CDR3 sequence: CASSYRTGINSPLHF. DNA of the CDR3: TGTGCCAGCAGTTACCGGACAGGGATCAATTCACCCCTCCACTTT. The V and J genes are TRBV2 and TRBJ1-6; 8 bases are a match to TRBD1. The V gene end was trimmed by 5 bases and the J gene end by 7 bases; junction bases not matched to a gene: 7. Germline V CDR1 and CDR2: SNHLY, FYNNEI. This CDR3 comprises 15 residues.

Here the CDR3 DNA reads TGCGCCAGCAGATCCTTGACAGGGAATACTGAAGCTTTCTTT. Its translation: CASRSLTGNTEAFF. The chain carries TRBV10-2 and TRBJ1-1; 7 bases map to TRBD1. The CDR3 is 14 residues long. After removal of 6 bases from V and 5 bases from J, the junction contained 9 bases not matched to a gene. CDR1 is WSHSY and CDR2 is SAAADI in the germline V gene.

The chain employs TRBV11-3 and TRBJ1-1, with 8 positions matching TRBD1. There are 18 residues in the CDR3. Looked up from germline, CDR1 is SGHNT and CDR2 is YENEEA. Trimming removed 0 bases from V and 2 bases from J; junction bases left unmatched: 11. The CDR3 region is CASSLDPVRQGFNTEAFF. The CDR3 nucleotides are TGTGCCAGCAGCTTAGACCCCGTGAGACAGGGGTTTAACACTGAAGCTTTCTTT.

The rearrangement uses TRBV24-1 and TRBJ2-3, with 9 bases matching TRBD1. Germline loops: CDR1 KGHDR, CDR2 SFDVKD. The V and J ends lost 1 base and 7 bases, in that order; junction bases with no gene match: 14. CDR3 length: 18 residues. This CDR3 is CATSDLSTGTGMGNTQYF. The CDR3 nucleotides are TGTGCCACCAGTGATTTATCAACGGGGACAGGGATGGGGAATACGCAGTATTTT.

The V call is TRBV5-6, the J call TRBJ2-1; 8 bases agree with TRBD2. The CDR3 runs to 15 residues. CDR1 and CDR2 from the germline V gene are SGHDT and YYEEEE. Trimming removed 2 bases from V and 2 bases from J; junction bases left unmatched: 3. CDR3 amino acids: CASSFGSGAYNEQFF. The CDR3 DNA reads TGTGCCAGCAGCTTCGGTAGCGGGGCCTACAATGAGCAGTTCTTC.

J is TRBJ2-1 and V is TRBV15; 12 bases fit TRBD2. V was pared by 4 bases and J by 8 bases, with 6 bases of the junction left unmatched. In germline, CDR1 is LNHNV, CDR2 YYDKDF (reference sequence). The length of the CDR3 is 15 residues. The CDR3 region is CATSTASGGGDEQFF. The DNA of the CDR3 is TGTGCCACCAGCACGGCTAGCGGGGGGGGAGATGAGCAGTTCTTC.

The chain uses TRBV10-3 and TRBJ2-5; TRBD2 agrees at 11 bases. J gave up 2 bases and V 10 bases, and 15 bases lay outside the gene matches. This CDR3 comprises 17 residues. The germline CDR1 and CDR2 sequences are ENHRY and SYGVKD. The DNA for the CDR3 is TGTGCCACAAATCGAGGGGTACTAGCGGGGGTTCAAGAGACCCAGTACTTC. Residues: CATNRGVLAGVQETQYF.

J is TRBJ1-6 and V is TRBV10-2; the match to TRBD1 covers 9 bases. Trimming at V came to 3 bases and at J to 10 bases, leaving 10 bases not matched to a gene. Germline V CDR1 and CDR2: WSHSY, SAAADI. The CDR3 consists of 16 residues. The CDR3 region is CASSEWTGVGDSPLHF. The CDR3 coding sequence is TGCGCCAGCAGTGAATGGACAGGGGTTGGAGACTCACCCCTCCACTTT.

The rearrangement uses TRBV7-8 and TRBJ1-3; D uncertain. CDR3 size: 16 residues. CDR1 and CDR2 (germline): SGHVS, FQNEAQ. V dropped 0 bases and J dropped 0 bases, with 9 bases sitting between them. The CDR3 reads CASSLALQNSGNTIYF. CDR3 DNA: TGTGCCAGCAGCTTAGCTCTCCAGAACTCTGGAAACACCATATATTTT.

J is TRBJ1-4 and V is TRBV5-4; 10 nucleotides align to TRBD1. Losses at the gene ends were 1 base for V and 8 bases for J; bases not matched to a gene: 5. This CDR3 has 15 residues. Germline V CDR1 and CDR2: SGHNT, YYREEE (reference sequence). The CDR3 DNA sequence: TGTGCCAGCAGCTTGAGACAGGGGGCGGGGGAAAAACTGTTTTTT. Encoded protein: CASSLRQGAGEKLFF.

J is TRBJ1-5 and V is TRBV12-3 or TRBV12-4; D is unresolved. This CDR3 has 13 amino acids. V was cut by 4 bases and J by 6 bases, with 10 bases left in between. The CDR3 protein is CASSSFLVQPQHF. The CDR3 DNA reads TGTGCCAGCAGTTCGTTCCTTGTTCAGCCCCAGCATTTT.

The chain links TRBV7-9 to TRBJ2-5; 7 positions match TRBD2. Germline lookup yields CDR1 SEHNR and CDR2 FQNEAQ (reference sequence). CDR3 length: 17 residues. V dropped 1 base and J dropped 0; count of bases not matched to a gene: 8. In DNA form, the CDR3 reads TGTGCCAGCAGCTTAGGGATCCTAGCGGAGAACCAAGAGACCCAGTACTTC. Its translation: CASSLGILAENQETQYF.

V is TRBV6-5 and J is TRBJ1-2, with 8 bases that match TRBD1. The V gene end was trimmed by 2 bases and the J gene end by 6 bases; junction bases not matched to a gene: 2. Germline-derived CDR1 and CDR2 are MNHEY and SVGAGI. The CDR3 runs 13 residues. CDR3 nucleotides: TGTGCCAGCAGTTACAAGACAGGGGATGGCTACACCTTC. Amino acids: CASSYKTGDGYTF.

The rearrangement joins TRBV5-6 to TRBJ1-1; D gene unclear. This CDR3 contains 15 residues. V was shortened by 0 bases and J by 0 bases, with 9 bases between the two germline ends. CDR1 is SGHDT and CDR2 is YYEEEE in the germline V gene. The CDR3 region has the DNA TGTGCCAGCAGCTTGGTCGTCAGCGTGAACACTGAAGCTTTCTTT. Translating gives CASSLVVSVNTEAFF.

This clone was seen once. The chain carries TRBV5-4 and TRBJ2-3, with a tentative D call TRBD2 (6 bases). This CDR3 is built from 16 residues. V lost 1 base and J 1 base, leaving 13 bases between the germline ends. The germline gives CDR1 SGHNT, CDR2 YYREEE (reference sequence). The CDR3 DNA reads TGTGCCAGCAGCTTGAAAGCGGCTAGCGGCACAGATACGCAGTATTTT. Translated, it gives CASSLKAASGTDTQYF.

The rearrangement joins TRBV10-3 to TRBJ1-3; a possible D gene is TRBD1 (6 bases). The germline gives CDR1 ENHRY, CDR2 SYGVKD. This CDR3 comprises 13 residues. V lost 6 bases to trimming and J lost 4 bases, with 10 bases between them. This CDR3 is CAISTGIGNTIYF. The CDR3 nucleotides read TGTGCCATCAGCACAGGGATAGGAAACACCATATATTTT.

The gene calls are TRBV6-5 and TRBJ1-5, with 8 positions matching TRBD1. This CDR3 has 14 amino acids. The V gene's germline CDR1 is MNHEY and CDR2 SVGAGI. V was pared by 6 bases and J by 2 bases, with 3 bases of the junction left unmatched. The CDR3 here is CASRQTGGNQPQHF. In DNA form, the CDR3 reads TGTGCCAGCAGACAGACAGGGGGCAATCAGCCCCAGCATTTT.

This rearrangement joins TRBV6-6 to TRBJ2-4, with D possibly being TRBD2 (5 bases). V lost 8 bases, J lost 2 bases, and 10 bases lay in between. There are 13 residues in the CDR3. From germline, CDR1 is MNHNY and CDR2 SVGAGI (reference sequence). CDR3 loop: CASRDRTKNIQYF. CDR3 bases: TGTGCCAGCCGGGATCGGACCAAAAACATTCAGTACTTC.

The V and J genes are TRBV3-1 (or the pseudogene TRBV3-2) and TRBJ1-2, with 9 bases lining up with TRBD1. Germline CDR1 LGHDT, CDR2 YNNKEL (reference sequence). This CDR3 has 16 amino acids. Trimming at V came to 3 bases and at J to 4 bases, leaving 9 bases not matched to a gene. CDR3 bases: TGTGCCAGCAGCCAGAGGGGACAGGGCCTATTCTATGGCTACACCTTC. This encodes CASSQRGQGLFYGYTF.

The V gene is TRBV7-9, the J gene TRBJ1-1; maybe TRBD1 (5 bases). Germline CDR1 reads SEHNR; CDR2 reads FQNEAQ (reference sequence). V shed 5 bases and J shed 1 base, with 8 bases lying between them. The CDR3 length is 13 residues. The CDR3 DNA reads TGTGCCAGCAGCGTACAGGAGAACACTGAAGCTTTCTTT. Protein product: CASSVQENTEAFF.

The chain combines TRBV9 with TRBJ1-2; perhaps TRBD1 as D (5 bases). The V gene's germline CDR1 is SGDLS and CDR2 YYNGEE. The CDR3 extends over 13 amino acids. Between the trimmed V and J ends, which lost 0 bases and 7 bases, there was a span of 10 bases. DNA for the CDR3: TGTGCCAGCAGCGTAGGCGGGACTATTGGCTACACCTTC. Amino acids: CASSVGGTIGYTF.

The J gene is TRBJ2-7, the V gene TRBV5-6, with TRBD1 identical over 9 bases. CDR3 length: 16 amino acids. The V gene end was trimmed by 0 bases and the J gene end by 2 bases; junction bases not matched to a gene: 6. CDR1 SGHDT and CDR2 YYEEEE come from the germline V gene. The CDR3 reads CASSLGEGQGTYEQYF. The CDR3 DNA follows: TGTGCCAGCAGCTTGGGTGAAGGACAGGGGACCTACGAGCAGTACTTC.

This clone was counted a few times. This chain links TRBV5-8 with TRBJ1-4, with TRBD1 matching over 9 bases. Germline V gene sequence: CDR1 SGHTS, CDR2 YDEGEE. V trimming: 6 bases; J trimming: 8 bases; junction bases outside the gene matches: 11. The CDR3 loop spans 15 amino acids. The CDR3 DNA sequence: TGTGCCAGCACAGCCTACAGGGGGCGAGAGGAAAAACTGTTTTTT. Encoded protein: CASTAYRGREEKLFF.

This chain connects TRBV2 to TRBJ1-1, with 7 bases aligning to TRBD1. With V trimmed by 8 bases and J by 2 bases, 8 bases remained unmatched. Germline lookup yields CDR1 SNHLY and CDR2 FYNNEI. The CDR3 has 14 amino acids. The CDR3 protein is CASFSDRDNTEAFF. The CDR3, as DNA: TGTGCCAGCTTTTCCGACAGGGACAACACTGAAGCTTTCTTT.